Each of the 10 T cell receptor beta chains below was sequenced from the same sample in a study of monozygotic twins with inflammatory bowel disease. For each CDR3 protein, TCRdb gives one entry from its re-call of the 5' RACE reads, without DNA. The sample table includes about 110,000 distinct CDR3 sequences. Sequenced sample: blood. These receptors were collected from a human donor with ulcerative colitis or Crohn's disease, or a healthy co-twin of an affected twin (not recorded which).

The rearrangement joins TRBV11-2 to TRBJ2-1; TCRdb's D gene call, TRBD2, goes unchecked for lack of DNA. Germline V gene data show CDR1 as SGHAT and CDR2 as FQNNGV. CDR3 length: 16 amino acids. CDR3 loop: CASSEQREGFDNEQFF.

The chain is built from TRBV20-1 and TRBJ1-6. Germline V gives CDR1 DFQATT, CDR2 SNEGSKA (reference sequence). The CDR3 is made up of 18 amino acids. The CDR3 sequence: CSARDFGQVFSYNSPLHF.

V and J are TRBV20-1 and TRBJ2-1; as DNA is missing, the TRBD1 call by TCRdb cannot be tested. CDR1 and CDR2 (germline): DFQATT, SNEGSKA (reference sequence). The CDR3 covers 15 residues. CDR3 sequence: CSARAYGGAQNEQFF.

This chain uses TRBV7-9 with TRBJ2-1; the D call from TCRdb, TRBD2, cannot be confirmed without DNA. Germline CDR1 SEHNR, CDR2 FQNEAQ (reference sequence). The CDR3 length is 16 residues. This chain's CDR3 is CASSLGERGGIDEQFF.

The chain recombines TRBV15 with TRBJ2-4; TCRdb outputs TRBD1, but without DNA this stays unchecked. CDR1 LNHNV and CDR2 YYDKDF come from the germline V gene (reference sequence). CDR3 length: 11 amino acids. CDR3 region: CATSGANIQYF.

The V call is TRBV20-1, the J call TRBJ2-1; with no DNA, the TCRdb D assignment of TRBD2 cannot be verified. This CDR3 spans 17 amino acids. In germline, CDR1 is DFQATT, CDR2 SNEGSKA (reference sequence). The CDR3: CSARRSPTSGSWNEQFF.

The chain carries TRBV28 and TRBJ2-1; the D gene TCRdb calls, TRBD1, cannot be checked with no DNA. The germline gives CDR1 MDHEN, CDR2 SYDVKM. The CDR3 length is 13 residues. The CDR3 here is CASSPLILELQFF. The variable domain in full, with the rest retrieved from reference TRBV28 and TRBJ2-1, is DVKVTQSSRYLVKRTGEKVFLECVQDMDHENMFWYRQDPGLGLRLIYFSYDVKMKEKGDIPEGYSVSREKKERFSLILESASTNQTSMYLCASSPLILELQFFGPGTRLTVL.

V gene TRBV21-1 combines with J gene TRBJ1-3. TRBV21-1 is a pseudogene locus. CDR3 size: 17 residues. CDR3: CASSKGAKRGSGNTIYF.

The chain recombines TRBV2 with TRBJ2-7; TCRdb calls TRBD2, which cannot be checked without DNA. Germline V lookup: CDR1 SNHLY, CDR2 FYNNEI. The CDR3 contains 15 residues. This chain's CDR3 is CASRILAGGPYEQYF.

The gene calls are TRBV12-3 or TRBV12-4 and TRBJ2-2; the D gene TCRdb calls, TRBD1, cannot be checked with no DNA. The CDR3 consists of 14 residues. CDR3 loop: CASSFSGVPGELFF.